The subject of this entry is one T cell receptor beta chain. Its antigen remains undetermined. No much larger clonotype is one base removed from it; base qualities were not supplied. Library preparation employed the immunoSEQ multiplex PCR assay. DNA from the CD4+ T cells that had been cultured and isolated underwent TCR beta CDR3 sequencing. The study's own analysis went as follows. Non-productive TCR sequences were discarded, and reads were trimmed to the CDR3 region, with only CDR3s of 7 or more amino acids retained. The MANAFEST web app was used to pick out antigen-specific clonotypes by comparing their expansion in peptide wells with that in reference cultures. Positive clones required FDR<0.05 expansion versus reference and all other wells, odds ratio above 5, and frequency above 0.1% in two replicate wells. Clonotypes significantly expanded in SARS-CoV-2 spike wells and in at least one common cold coronavirus spike condition were defined as cross-reactive. Using the stringdist R package, CDR3 similarity was measured by Levenshtein distance, and unrooted trees were constructed with ape in R 3.6.1. TCRdb mirrors the immuneACCESS table, restricted to in-frame sequences. Some clones are absent from its copies; in checked studies, under half trace to an unresolved V gene, and the reason for the others is unknown. V, J and clone size derive from that table, while D and trimming were established from the DNA sequence. This sample has tens of thousands of clones in its table, and about three quarters of those were observed once. The ten largest clones take up less than 3.5% of the sample.

The CDR3, cysteine through phenylalanine, is 17 amino acids long. CDR3 DNA only is kept here, 51 bases in frame from base 1. V lost 0 bases and J lost 6 bases; the stretch between them is 20 bases long. The germline V gene provides CDR1 SGHRS and CDR2 YFSETQ. The sample belongs to a study of vaccination effects on CD4 cells after COVID-19 (dated by TCRdb to about 2022). Describing the broader study: Participants received two doses of either the BNT162b2 or the mRNA-1273 mRNA SARS-CoV-2 vaccine. The study compared SARS-CoV-2 spike-specific CD4+ TCR repertoires before and after mRNA vaccination in COVID-19 convalescent patients and infection-naive vaccine recipients. A total of 9 to 11 COVID-19 convalescent patients and several SARS-CoV-2-naive healthy vaccine recipients were included in the full study. Cultures from other donors in the study were sequenced with the Oncomine TCR Beta short-read assay on an Illumina iSeq 100.

In the ViraFEST assay, PBMC were stimulated with viral peptide pools, and antigen-specific CD4+ T cell clonotypes were then identified by expansion using TCR sequencing. After less than 13 days of culture, CD4+ T cells were isolated with the EasySep CD4+ T cell isolation kit. Negative nucleocapsid antibody results before and after vaccination confirmed that the healthy vaccine recipients had no prior SARS-CoV-2 infection. Approximately 2 million PBMC per well were cultured in IMDM with around 5% human AB serum, around 10 IU/ml IL-2 and gentamicin, plus 10 ug/ml peptides. Half of the culture medium was replaced with fresh IL-2-containing medium on days 3 and 7. Unless noted otherwise, every peptide stimulation condition was grown in triplicate wells. Using Ficoll-Paque Plus gradient centrifugation, PBMC were separated from whole blood and then either used fresh or cryopreserved at -140C. The spike proteins of SARS-CoV-2 and of the common cold coronaviruses HCoV-NL63, HCoV-OC43 and HCoV-229E were spanned by overlapping peptide pools. The QIAamp micro DNA kit was used to extract genomic DNA from the cultured CD4+ T cells.

Beyond this particular receptor, the publication reports: At late post-vaccination timepoints, both infection-induced and vaccine-induced clones showed marked clonal contraction, consistent with waning T cell responses. Limitations of the study were the small number of convalescent patients and the absence of early post-infection timepoints. Among healthy vaccine recipients, nearly all vaccine-induced clones were SARS-CoV-2 mono-reactive, and only 1 of 255 was cross-reactive with common cold coronaviruses.

The receptor's source is a human donor who received a COVID-19 vaccine. The rearranged segments are TRBV5-1 and TRBJ2-3; TRBD1 is a weak D gene call, 7 bases matching. The specimen was CD4+ T cells from PBMCs cultured with SARS-CoV-2 spike peptides, collected before COVID-19 vaccination. The intended sense of this specimen's cell subset or site label: SARS-CoV-2 spike overlapping peptide pool stimulation. Read as DNA, the sequence is TGCGCCAGCAGCTTGGATTTCATGACAGGGCGGGGTGATACGCAGTATTTT. This is translated as CASSLDFMTGRGDTQYF. Extended through the reference TRBV5-1 and TRBJ2-3 proteins, this CDR3 yields the full variable domain: KAGVTQTPRYLIKTRGQQVTLSCSPISGHRSVSWYQQTPGQGLQFLFEYFSETQRNKGNFPGRFSGRQFSNSRSEMNVSTLELGDSALYLCASSLDFMTGRGDTQYFGPGTRLTVL.